A single sample gave rise to the 22 T cell receptor beta chains below, sequenced in a study of blood T cell repertoires in COVID-19. Libraries were prepared by immunoSEQ multiplex PCR; TCRdb keeps only in-frame clonotypes and omits some of them. The repertoire holds more than 90,000 clones, with about 85% as singletons. The sequencing sample was made of peripheral blood. The receptors shown here come from a man aged 80 or over with acute or convalescent COVID-19.

This clone was seen only once. The genes are TRBV6-1 and TRBJ2-3; tentative D call: TRBD2 (5 bases). Germline CDR1 and CDR2: MNHNS and SASEGT. This CDR3 is built from 12 residues. V gave up 0 bases and J gave up 9 bases, with 7 bases separating them. The CDR3 sequence: CASSEARVTQYF. DNA for the CDR3: TGTGCCAGCAGTGAAGCGCGGGTCACGCAGTATTTT.

The J gene is TRBJ2-1, the V gene TRBV3-1 (or the pseudogene TRBV3-2); 10 bases are a match to TRBD2. V gave up 5 bases and J gave up 12 bases; unmatched junction bases: 16. CDR3 length: 16 amino acids. Per germline, CDR1 LGHDT and CDR2 YNNKEL (reference sequence). CDR3 sequence reads: CASSTAWASGSGRQFF. The CDR3 bases are TGTGCCAGCAGCACAGCATGGGCTAGCGGGAGCGGAAGGCAGTTCTTC.

The chain employs TRBV19 and TRBJ2-3, with TRBD2 matching over 8 bases. The CDR3 is made up of 12 amino acids. After removal of 7 bases from V and 7 bases from J, the junction contained 4 bases not matched to a gene. The germline V gene has CDR1 LNHDA and CDR2 SQIVND (reference sequence). The CDR3 DNA follows: TGTGCCAGTACGGGCGGGAGGTATACGCAGTATTTT. Its translation: CASTGGRYTQYF.

The chain links TRBV6-5 to TRBJ2-7, with a tentative D call TRBD1 (5 bases). Per the germline V gene, CDR1 is MNHEY and CDR2 is SVGAGI. The CDR3 is 13 residues long. V dropped 6 bases and J dropped 2 bases, with 11 bases sitting between them. The CDR3 sequence is CASSPAGTYEQYF. The CDR3 coding sequence is TGTGCCAGCAGCCCCGCAGGGACCTACGAGCAGTACTTC.

The rearrangement uses TRBV30 and TRBJ1-4, with D tentatively TRBD1 (6 bases). This CDR3 spans 13 amino acids. The germline V and J ends were trimmed by 4 bases and 8 bases, with 14 bases remaining between them. CDR1 and CDR2 from the germline V gene are GTSNPN and SVGIG (reference sequence). The CDR3 protein is CAWTSGEDEKLFF. In DNA form, the CDR3 reads TGTGCCTGGACCTCAGGGGAAGACGAAAAACTGTTTTTT.

CDR3 coding DNA: TGTGCCAGCTCATCTTCCCAGGCAACTAATGAAAAACTGTTTTTT. It encodes CASSSSQATNEKLFF. This chain links TRBV18 with TRBJ1-4; D is unresolved. The germline gives CDR1 KGHSH, CDR2 LQKENI. Trimming left V 5 bases short and J 0 bases short, with 10 bases between. The CDR3 sequence is 15 residues long. Variable domain in full (rest from reference TRBV18 and TRBJ1-4): NAGVMQNPRHLVRRRGQEARLRCSPMKGHSHVYWYRQLPEEGLKFMVYLQKENIIDESGMPKERFSAEFPKEGPSILRIQQVVRGDSAAYFCASSSSQATNEKLFFGSGTQLSVL.

The chain couples TRBV6-4 to TRBJ1-2, with D possibly TRBD1 on 6 matching bases. The CDR3 is 13 amino acids. V shed 6 bases and J shed 2 bases, with 10 bases lying between them. In germline, CDR1 is MRHNA, CDR2 SNTAGT. The CDR3 sequence: CASRRDNNYGYTF. The CDR3 nucleotides are TGTGCCAGCAGAAGGGACAACAACTATGGCTACACCTTC.

The rearrangement links TRBV3-1 (or the pseudogene TRBV3-2) to TRBJ1-1; possibly TRBD1 for D (6 bases). Trimming cost V 5 bases and J 0 bases, with 13 bases left between them. The germline V gene encodes CDR1 LGHDT and CDR2 YNNKEL (reference sequence). This CDR3 comprises 15 residues. The CDR3 region has the DNA TGTGCCAGCAGCTCCCGGGGGGCCTTGAACACTGAAGCTTTCTTT. This gives the protein CASSSRGALNTEAFF.

This rearrangement joins TRBV7-3 to TRBJ1-1; D ambiguous. In germline, CDR1 is SGHTA, CDR2 FQGTGA. V shed 1 base and J shed 6 bases, with 6 bases lying between them. This CDR3 comprises 12 residues. Here the CDR3 DNA reads TGTGCCAGCAGCTTAAGGCCCCCTGAAGCTTTCTTT. This encodes CASSLRPPEAFF.

This clone has a handful of counts. The chain recombines TRBV5-1 with TRBJ1-2; the D gene is possibly TRBD1 (6 bases). Germline loops: CDR1 SGHRS, CDR2 YFSETQ. V lost 4 bases, J lost 8 bases, and 18 bases lay in between. CDR3 length: 14 residues. In nucleotides, the CDR3 is TGCGCCAGCAGCGTCGGACAGCGGGGGTTCGGCTACACCTTC. It is translated as CASSVGQRGFGYTF.

The rearrangement joins TRBV10-3 to TRBJ2-7; 12 nucleotides line up with TRBD2. The CDR3 consists of 16 residues. V lost 0 bases, J lost 3 bases, and 3 bases stayed unmatched. Germline-derived CDR1 and CDR2 are ENHRY and SYGVKD. CDR3: CAISESKTSGSYEQYF. The CDR3 coding sequence is TGTGCCATCAGTGAGTCGAAGACTAGCGGGAGCTACGAGCAGTACTTC.

Only one count was recorded for this clone. This chain connects TRBV19 to TRBJ1-1; 7 bases are a match to TRBD1. CDR1 and CDR2 (germline): LNHDA, SQIVND (reference sequence). CDR3 size: 12 residues. With 4 bases clipped from V and 4 bases from J, the junction kept 0 bases outside the gene matches. CDR3 loop: CASSNRGTEAFF. In DNA form, the CDR3 reads TGTGCCAGTAGTAACAGGGGCACTGAAGCTTTCTTT. Full variable domain (missing parts from reference TRBV19 and TRBJ1-1): DGGITQSPKYLFRKEGQNVTLSCEQNLNHDAMYWYRQDPGQGLRLIYYSQIVNDFQKGDIAEGYSVSREKKESFPLTVTSAQKNPTAFYLCASSNRGTEAFFGQGTRLTVV.

V gene TRBV18 combines with J gene TRBJ2-7, with 8 bases lining up with TRBD2. The CDR3 consists of 15 residues. V shed 3 bases, J shed 6 bases, and the junction held 10 bases outside the gene matches. Germline assignment: CDR1 KGHSH and CDR2 LQKENI. The CDR3, as DNA: TGTGCCAGCTCACCGCCCGGGACTAGAGAAAGCGAGCAGTACTTC. It codes for CASSPPGTRESEQYF.

This chain joins TRBV5-1 and TRBJ2-5; TRBD1 matches 7 bases. J lost 1 base, V lost 4 bases, and 4 bases had no gene match. Germline V lookup: CDR1 SGHRS, CDR2 YFSETQ. The CDR3 has 14 amino acids. CDR3 residues: CASSTGDLQETQYF. The CDR3 nucleotides are TGCGCCAGCAGCACAGGGGATCTCCAAGAGACCCAGTACTTC. Complete variable domain (other parts from reference TRBV5-1 and TRBJ2-5): KAGVTQTPRYLIKTRGQQVTLSCSPISGHRSVSWYQQTPGQGLQFLFEYFSETQRNKGNFPGRFSGRQFSNSRSEMNVSTLELGDSALYLCASSTGDLQETQYFGPGTRLLVL.

The J gene is TRBJ1-4, the V gene TRBV21-1. TRBV21-1 is flagged as a pseudogene. The CDR3 loop spans 14 amino acids. This chain's CDR3 is CASEKRASNEKLFF. CDR3 nucleotide sequence: TGTGCCAGCGAAAAGAGGGCCTCTAATGAAAAACTGTTTTTT.

This chain uses TRBV15 with TRBJ2-1; 8 bases align to TRBD2. The trim removed 0 bases at V and 1 base at J, leaving 11 bases unmatched. Germline CDR1 LNHNV, CDR2 YYDKDF (reference sequence). This CDR3 region has 19 residues. As DNA, the CDR3 is TGTGCCACCAGCAGAGAAGGGAGTGGGACTAGTGTATCCTACAATGAGCAGTTCTTC. Its protein is CATSREGSGTSVSYNEQFF.

The chain uses TRBV7-2 and TRBJ2-5; D is ambiguous. The CDR3 has 13 residues. V lost 2 bases and J 2 bases, leaving 6 bases between the germline ends. Germline-derived CDR1 and CDR2 are SGHTA and FQGNSA. CDR3 sequence (DNA): TGTGCCAGCAGCTTATCACTTCAAGAGACCCAGTACTTC. Translation: CASSLSLQETQYF.

The chain recombines TRBV18 with TRBJ2-6; D may be TRBD1 (6 bases). With 5 bases removed from V and 0 bases from J, the gap between germline ends came to 11 bases. The CDR3 is 16 residues long. The V gene's germline CDR1 is KGHSH and CDR2 LQKENI. The CDR3 sequence is CASSTGQSSGANVLTF. In DNA form, the CDR3 reads TGTGCCAGCTCAACGGGACAAAGCTCTGGGGCCAACGTCCTGACTTTC.

This clone was recorded only once. J is TRBJ1-2 and V is TRBV9; 7 nucleotides align to TRBD1. V was clipped by 0 bases and J by 1 base; unmatched bases: 9. The length of the CDR3 is 17 residues. The germline V gene has CDR1 SGDLS and CDR2 YYNGEE. CDR3 protein: CASSVGNRGHLNYGYTF. The CDR3 nucleotides read TGTGCCAGCAGCGTAGGTAACAGGGGCCACCTTAACTATGGCTACACCTTC.

As concerns this clone: A read error may account for a junction end that differs from germline. V and J are TRBV7-7 and TRBJ1-1; D is uncertain. The length of the CDR3 is 13 residues. The germline V gene has CDR1 SSHAT and CDR2 FNYEAQ (reference sequence). CDR3 sequence (DNA): TGTGCTAGCAGCTTACGGGAGTCTTCGACGGCTTTCTTT. Its protein product is CASSLRESSTAFF.

The gene calls are TRBV13 and TRBJ2-1, with 8 bases matching TRBD2. Germline trimming cut 2 bases from V and 4 bases from J; bases unmatched to any gene: 7. The CDR3 runs to 16 residues. CDR1 and CDR2 (germline): PRHDT, FYEKMQ (reference sequence). For the CDR3, the DNA is TGTGCCAGCAGCTTAAATCCCAGCGGGAGATACAATGAGCAGTTCTTC. Its translation is CASSLNPSGRYNEQFF.

This chain joins TRBV28 and TRBJ2-2; TRBD2 matches at 12 bases. Germline values: CDR1 MDHEN, CDR2 SYDVKM. V trimming: 6 bases; J trimming: 6 bases; junction bases outside the gene matches: 2. The CDR3 runs 14 residues. CDR3 nucleotide sequence: TGTGCCAGCAGACGACTAGCGGGAGCCGGGGAGCTGTTTTTT. Its translation is CASRRLAGAGELFF.